This record looks at one T cell receptor beta chain sequence and its context. Germline-derived CDR1 and CDR2 are SGHTA and FQGNSA. CDR3 length equals 15 residues. The V end was cut by 7 bases, the J end by 0 bases, with 16 bases between. This specimen comes from a study of T-cell reconstitution after alpha-beta-depleted transplantation in children. This sample's TCRbeta library carried unique molecular identifier barcodes. TCRdb reprocessed the PCR reads with MiXCR, giving one entry per CDR3 protein. The table lists approximately 400,000 distinct CDR3 sequences, approximately 10% of them singletons. Specimen: PBMCs from the stem cell graft donor, collected from the stem cell graft. The receptor was isolated from a human donor who donated a stem cell graft to a child with acute myeloid leukemia. The J gene is TRBJ2-7, the V gene TRBV7-2, with D unclear. The CDR3 nucleotides are TGTGCCAGCATTAACGGACGGATAAACTCCTACGAGCAGTACTTC. It specifies CASINGRINSYEQYF.